A selection of T cell receptor beta chains follows, all from one sample in a study of blood T cell repertoires in COVID-19. Using immunoSEQ multiplex PCR, the repertoire was profiled, and TCRdb retains in-frame clones only, with some absent. This sample has approximately 110,000 clones, with around 84% found just once. The sequencing input was peripheral blood. These receptor sequences come from a human donor in a cohort sampled during active COVID-19. CDR3s include the opening cysteine and the closing phenylalanine or tryptophan. A D gene is named only where the DNA matches it firmly. A clone size is listed for some rows: how often the clone was seen (once, few, many), or a class if it is expanded.

v_gene,j_gene,d_gene,abundance,CDR3aa,CDR3nt
TRBV3-1/TRBV3-2,TRBJ2-3,NA,NA,CASSQDTGLGTQYF,TGTGCCAGCAGCCAGGATACAGGGCTGGGAACGCAGTATTTT
TRBV25-1,TRBJ2-7,NA,NA,CASSEAGGGGEQYF,TGTGCCAGCAGTGAAGCGGGCGGCGGAGGCGAGCAGTACTTC
TRBV7-3,TRBJ1-1,NA,NA,CASSPGGQGEAFF,TGTGCCAGCAGCCCGGGGGGGCAGGGTGAAGCTTTCTTT
TRBV18,TRBJ2-2,TRBD1,NA,CASSPRQGKTGELFF,TGTGCCAGCTCACCTAGACAGGGAAAAACCGGGGAGCTGTTTTTT
TRBV2,TRBJ1-1,TRBD1,NA,CASSGQGAGTEAFF,TGTGCCAGCAGTGGACAGGGGGCGGGAACTGAAGCTTTCTTT
TRBV7-2,TRBJ1-2,NA,NA,CASSLSQGNYGYTF,TGTGCCAGCAGCTTATCTCAGGGGAACTATGGCTACACCTTC
TRBV25-1,TRBJ1-2,NA,NA,CASSPTHVYGYTF,TGTGCCAGCAGCCCCACACATGTCTATGGCTACACCTTC
TRBV9,TRBJ2-1,TRBD2,NA,CASSFRTSGKGSSYNEQFF,TGTGCCAGCAGCTTTCGGACTAGCGGGAAGGGGAGCTCCTACAATGAGCAGTTCTTC
TRBV28,TRBJ2-1,TRBD2,NA,CASRSPSGSYNEQFF,TGTGCCAGCAGGTCTCCTAGCGGGAGTTACAATGAGCAGTTCTTC
TRBV10-1,TRBJ1-1,NA,NA,CASSETQDYTEAFF,TGCGCCAGCAGTGAGACACAAGATTACACTGAAGCTTTCTTT
TRBV2,TRBJ2-3,TRBD1,NA,CASSEMTGTDTQYF,TGTGCCAGCAGCGAGATGACAGGGACAGATACGCAGTATTTT
TRBV9,TRBJ2-3,NA,NA,CASSSISGGGTDTQYF,TGTGCCAGCAGCTCCATCAGCGGCGGGGGCACAGATACGCAGTATTTT
TRBV30,TRBJ1-2,TRBD1,NA,CAWSSMTGDGYTF,TGTGCCTGGAGTTCGATGACAGGGGATGGCTACACCTTC
TRBV29-1,TRBJ2-3,TRBD2,NA,CSGIGLAGGTDTQYF,TGCAGCGGCATAGGACTAGCGGGAGGCACAGATACGCAGTATTTT
TRBV5-1,TRBJ2-2,NA,NA,CASSFGQNDAGELFF,TGCGCCAGCAGCTTCGGACAGAATGACGCCGGGGAGCTGTTTTTT
TRBV24-1,TRBJ1-5,TRBD1,once,CATSDLVGDRESNQPQHF,TGTGCCACCAGTGATTTAGTTGGGGACAGGGAAAGCAATCAGCCCCAGCATTTT
TRBV6-6,TRBJ2-3,NA,NA,CASRGLSGVETDTQYF,TGTGCCAGCAGGGGCTTATCCGGGGTGGAGACAGATACGCAGTATTTT
TRBV14,TRBJ2-7,TRBD1,NA,CASSHLGTGNEQYF,TGTGCCAGCAGCCATCTCGGGACAGGGAACGAGCAGTACTTC
TRBV27,TRBJ2-5,TRBD2,NA,CATRDYETQYF,TGTGCCACCAGGGACTATGAGACCCAGTACTTC
TRBV7-2,TRBJ1-2,NA,NA,CASSFRSGTPANYGYTF,TGTGCCAGCAGCTTTCGGTCCGGGACACCTGCTAACTATGGCTACACCTTC
TRBV6-1,TRBJ1-4,NA,NA,CASSESGEGLSEKLFF,TGTGCCAGCAGTGAAAGTGGGGAGGGGTTGAGTGAAAAACTGTTTTTT
TRBV9,TRBJ1-1,NA,NA,CASSAEENTEAFF,TGTGCCAGCAGCGCAGAAGAGAACACTGAAGCTTTCTTT
TRBV9,TRBJ1-2,TRBD1,NA,CASSVGGTGDNYGYTF,TGTGCCAGCAGCGTAGGTGGAACAGGGGATAACTATGGCTACACCTTC
TRBV7-3,TRBJ2-5,NA,NA,CASSLGSQETQYF,TGTGCCAGCAGCCTAGGTTCGCAAGAGACCCAGTACTTC
TRBV5-6,TRBJ2-7,NA,NA,CASSLIQLRHEQYF,TGTGCCAGCAGCTTGATACAGCTTCGACACGAGCAGTACTTC
TRBV10-3,TRBJ2-3,NA,once,CATSSEYLGTDTQYF,TGTGCCACCTCGTCTGAGTACTTGGGCACAGATACGCAGTATTTT
TRBV4-1,TRBJ2-7,TRBD1,few,CASSQAGTGGEQYF,TGCGCCAGCAGCCAAGCCGGGACAGGGGGTGAGCAGTACTTC
TRBV6-6,TRBJ2-2,TRBD2,NA,CASSFRTSGGTGELFF,TGTGCCAGCAGTTTTCGGACTAGCGGGGGTACCGGGGAGCTGTTTTTT
TRBV29-1,TRBJ2-5,NA,NA,CSVDKSGFKRETQYF,TGCAGCGTTGATAAGTCAGGGTTTAAGAGAGAGACCCAGTACTTC
TRBV9,TRBJ2-2,TRBD2,NA,CASSPRGLADVTGELFF,TGTGCCAGCAGCCCCCGGGGACTAGCGGATGTCACCGGGGAGCTGTTTTTT
TRBV24-1,TRBJ2-1,TRBD2,NA,CATSDLSGGTYNEQFF,TGTGCCACCAGTGACCTTAGCGGGGGGACCTACAATGAGCAGTTCTTC
TRBV7-2,TRBJ1-2,NA,NA,CASSNTWGVYGYTF,TGTGCCAGCAGCAACACGTGGGGGGTCTATGGCTACACCTTC
TRBV6-2/TRBV6-3,TRBJ2-1,NA,once,CASSYFGQRNEQFF,TGTGCCAGCAGTTATTTCGGCCAGCGCAATGAGCAGTTCTTC
TRBV20-1,TRBJ2-3,NA,NA,CSAIRADTQYF,TGCAGTGCTATCAGGGCAGATACGCAGTATTTT
TRBV3-1/TRBV3-2,TRBJ1-1,NA,NA,CASSQDVQGRIRGKAEAFF,TGTGCCAGCAGCCAAGACGTCCAGGGGAGAATAAGGGGGAAGGCTGAAGCTTTCTTT
TRBV15,TRBJ2-3,TRBD2,NA,CATSRGLAGETSTDTQYF,TGTGCCACCAGCAGAGGACTAGCGGGAGAAACTAGCACAGATACGCAGTATTTT
TRBV11-2,TRBJ2-2,NA,NA,CASSSRTPNTGELFF,TGTGCCAGCAGCTCACGGACACCGAACACCGGGGAGCTGTTTTTT
TRBV24-1,TRBJ2-3,TRBD2,NA,CATSDFSGGASTQYF,TGTGCCACCAGTGATTTTAGCGGGGGGGCAAGTACGCAGTATTTT
TRBV6-5,TRBJ1-3,TRBD1,NA,CASSYTKTGRNTIYF,TGTGCCAGCAGTTACACAAAGACAGGGAGAAACACCATATATTTT
TRBV6-1,TRBJ2-7,NA,once,CASSVAAGYEQYF,TGTGCCAGCAGTGTAGCGGCTGGCTACGAGCAGTACTTC
TRBV28,TRBJ2-3,TRBD2,NA,CATTRGLAGGPGTQYF,TGTGCCACCACGAGGGGACTAGCGGGAGGGCCGGGTACGCAGTATTTT
TRBV12-3/TRBV12-4,TRBJ1-2,NA,NA,CASRPDRLNGYTF,TGTGCCAGCAGACCCGACAGGTTGAATGGCTACACCTTC
TRBV2,TRBJ1-1,NA,NA,CASTSGPSRSPEAFF,TGTGCCAGCACCTCCGGCCCGTCGAGGAGCCCTGAAGCTTTCTTT
TRBV3-1/TRBV3-2,TRBJ2-2,TRBD2,NA,CASTTRGGDTGELFF,TGTGCCAGCACCACTCGGGGGGGCGACACCGGGGAGCTGTTTTTT
TRBV12-3/TRBV12-4,TRBJ1-1,NA,NA,CASSFAMNTEAFF,TGTGCCAGCAGTTTCGCGATGAACACTGAAGCTTTCTTT
TRBV27,TRBJ2-3,TRBD2,NA,CASSLSSGGITDTQYF,TGTGCCAGCAGTTTGTCTAGCGGGGGGATCACAGATACGCAGTATTTT
TRBV29-1,TRBJ2-7,NA,NA,CSVVGGFEQYF,TGCAGCGTTGTCGGAGGGTTCGAGCAGTACTTC
TRBV5-1,TRBJ1-1,NA,few,CASSLGSAGEAFF,TGCGCCAGCAGCTTGGGTTCGGCGGGTGAAGCTTTCTTT
TRBV6-5,TRBJ2-3,NA,NA,CASTNDGGATDTQYF,TGTGCCAGCACTAACGATGGCGGTGCCACAGATACGCAGTATTTT